These 12 T cell receptor beta chains were sequenced from one sample in a study of long-term antiretroviral therapy in people with HIV (dated by TCRdb to between 2021 and 2022). The immunoSEQ hsTCRB v3.0 assay was used at survey level resolution for TRB variable region sequencing. As stored in TCRdb, this immuneACCESS dataset retains in-frame rearrangements with V and J assigned. A fraction of the clones does not appear; measured against another copy, unresolved V genes explain less than half of the discrepancy, and the remainder lacks a known reason. Across this sample there are about 26,000 clones, with roughly 80% seen only once. Around 13% of the sample rests with the top ten. The sequences come from unsorted PBMCs, collected 2.9 years after starting antiretroviral therapy. These receptors all come from a man aged 45-60 years with HIV.

This clone was seen only once. The chain uses TRBV4-1 and TRBJ1-6, with D unresolved. The germline V and J ends were trimmed by 1 base and 7 bases, with 14 bases remaining between them. The CDR3 runs 16 residues. Looked up from germline, CDR1 is MGHRA and CDR2 is YSYEKL. The CDR3 nucleotides are TGCGCCAGCAGCCAAGCCATCGCCCGGGAAAATTCACCCCTCCACTTT. Protein sequence: CASSQAIARENSPLHF.

The chain recombines TRBV6-1 with TRBJ1-5; D is unresolved. V lost 7 bases to trimming and J lost 1 base, with 14 bases between them. CDR1 and CDR2 from the germline V gene are MNHNS and SASEGT. This CDR3 contains 15 residues. The CDR3 DNA is TGTGCCAGCATCCCACAAGGGTTGAGCAATCAGCCCCAGCATTTT. It yields the protein CASIPQGLSNQPQHF.

This clone was detected only once. The CDR3 loop reads CASSISGANVLTF. CDR3 DNA: TGTGCCAGTAGTATCTCTGGGGCCAACGTCCTGACTTTC. The chain employs TRBV19 and TRBJ2-6; D is uncertain. Germline CDR1 reads LNHDA; CDR2 reads SQIVND (reference sequence). The CDR3 totals 13 residues. Trimming left V 3 bases short and J 0 bases short, with 0 bases between.

The chain employs TRBV18 and TRBJ1-2; the D is unclear. This CDR3 has 15 amino acids. V was cut by 3 bases and J by 6 bases, with 17 bases left in between. Germline V gives CDR1 KGHSH, CDR2 LQKENI. The CDR3 sequence is CASSPRQHPEDGYTF. DNA of the CDR3: TGTGCCAGCTCACCTCGACAACACCCCGAAGATGGCTACACCTTC.

V gene TRBV27 combines with J gene TRBJ2-7; possible D gene TRBD1, 6 bases. The CDR3 covers 13 residues. Germline V lookup: CDR1 MNHEY, CDR2 SMNVEV (reference sequence). Trimming removed 3 bases at V and 5 bases at J, with 11 bases between. The CDR3 loop reads CASSFRTVNEQYF. For the CDR3, the DNA is TGTGCCAGCAGTTTTAGGACAGTCAACGAGCAGTACTTC.

V usage is TRBV7-2 and J usage is TRBJ1-1, with D hard to call. The CDR3 is 13 residues long. Germline values: CDR1 SGHTA, CDR2 FQGNSA. Trimming cost V 0 bases and J 1 base, with 3 bases left between them. The CDR3 sequence is CASSLAANTEAFF. As DNA, the CDR3 is TGTGCCAGCAGCTTAGCAGCGAACACTGAAGCTTTCTTT.

This chain joins TRBV5-4 and TRBJ1-4; D unclear. The V end was cut by 4 bases, the J end by 6 bases, with 10 bases between. Germline CDR1 is SGHNT and CDR2 is YYREEE (reference sequence). This CDR3 has 13 residues. The CDR3 here is CASSTRTDEKLFF. In DNA, the CDR3 is TGTGCCAGCAGCACGAGGACGGATGAAAAACTGTTTTTT. The full variable domain, rest sourced from reference TRBV5-4 and TRBJ1-4, is ETGVTQSPTHLIKTRGQQVTLRCSSQSGHNTVSWYQQALGQGPQFIFQYYREEENGRGNFPPRFSGLQFPNYSSELNVNALELDDSALYLCASSTRTDEKLFFGSGTQLSVL.

The table lists this clone with a few counts. The J gene is TRBJ2-1, the V gene TRBV19; D remains unclear. CDR1 is LNHDA and CDR2 is SQIVND in the germline V gene (reference sequence). V was pared by 5 bases and J by 0 bases, with 8 bases between. The CDR3 is 14 residues long. The CDR3 DNA is TGTGCCAGTAGTTTGGCAGGCTCCTACAATGAGCAGTTCTTC. It encodes CASSLAGSYNEQFF.

This clone occurred once. V gene TRBV2 combines with J gene TRBJ2-2; possibly TRBD1 or TRBD2 for D (5 bases each). Germline V gene data show CDR1 as SNHLY and CDR2 as FYNNEI. Trimming left V 2 bases short and J 1 base short, with 8 bases between. CDR3 size: 15 residues. CDR3 nucleotide sequence: TGTGCCAGCAGTGAATGGGGGTTGAACACCGGGGAGCTGTTTTTT. Its translation is CASSEWGLNTGELFF.

The chain couples TRBV7-9 to TRBJ2-2, with 8 nucleotides matching TRBD2. The V and J ends lost 7 bases and 4 bases, in that order; junction bases with no gene match: 17. The CDR3 spans 18 residues. CDR1 is SEHNR and CDR2 is FQNEAQ in the germline V gene (reference sequence). This chain's CDR3 is CASNPWGSGAMITGELFF. DNA for the CDR3: TGTGCCAGCAACCCATGGGGTAGCGGGGCTATGATCACCGGGGAGCTGTTTTTT.

This clone appeared a single time. The junction departs from germline at one end; a sequencing error may be responsible. This chain connects TRBV7-9 to TRBJ2-7; 12 bases are shared with TRBD2. This CDR3 spans 14 amino acids. CDR1 SEHNR and CDR2 FQNEAQ come from the germline V gene (reference sequence). CDR3 DNA sequence: TGTGCCAGCAGCTTAGACCTACTAGCGGGGGGCTCAGACTTC. It translates to CASSLDLLAGGSDF.

J is TRBJ2-2 and V is TRBV10-2; tentatively, D is TRBD2 (7 bases). The V gene lost 8 bases and the J gene lost 5 bases, with 15 bases spanning the gap. This CDR3 contains 14 residues. Germline CDR1 is WSHSY and CDR2 is SAAADI. Here the CDR3 reads CASRGGGSTGELFF. CDR3 nucleotides: TGCGCCAGCCGAGGGGGGGGGAGTACCGGGGAGCTGTTTTTT.